This TCR beta chain was identified in a study of circulating and synovial CD4+ cells in juvenile arthritis. General study findings and limits: Diversity here was lower than in bulk blood CD4 cells. Circulating pathogenic-like lymphocytes shared a substantially higher fraction of CDR3 sequences with synovium than bulk blood.

TCRdb keeps only in-frame clones here, not all; method: immunoSEQ multiplex PCR. The data show about 14,000 clones, approximately 88% seen once. V dropped 2 bases and J dropped 4; count of bases not matched to a gene: 2. This CDR3 spans 15 amino acids. Germline-derived CDR1 and CDR2 are GTSNPN and SVGIG (reference sequence). With respect to this clone: Antigen specificity is unknown.

This chain links TRBV30 with TRBJ2-1, with 13 nucleotides matching TRBD2. The receptor comes from a human patient with juvenile idiopathic arthritis. Some clones in this sample may be carry-over from other donors' samples. Sequenced: CD4+ T cells from synovial fluid. The CDR3 spells CAWSRLAGGYNEQFF. In DNA, the CDR3 is TGTGCCTGGAGTAGACTAGCGGGGGGTTACAATGAGCAGTTCTTC.